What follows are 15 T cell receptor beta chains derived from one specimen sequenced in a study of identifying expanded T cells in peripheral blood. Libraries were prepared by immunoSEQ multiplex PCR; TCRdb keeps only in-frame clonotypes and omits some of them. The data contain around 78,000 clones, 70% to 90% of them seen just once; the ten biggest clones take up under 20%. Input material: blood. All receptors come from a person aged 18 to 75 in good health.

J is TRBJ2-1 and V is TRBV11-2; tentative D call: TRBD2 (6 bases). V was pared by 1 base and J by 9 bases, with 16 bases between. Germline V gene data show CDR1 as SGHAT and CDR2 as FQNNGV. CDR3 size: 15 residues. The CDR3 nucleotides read TGTGCCAGCAGCTTAGTTTCCCCCAATAGCGGTGAGCAGTTCTTC. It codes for CASSLVSPNSGEQFF.

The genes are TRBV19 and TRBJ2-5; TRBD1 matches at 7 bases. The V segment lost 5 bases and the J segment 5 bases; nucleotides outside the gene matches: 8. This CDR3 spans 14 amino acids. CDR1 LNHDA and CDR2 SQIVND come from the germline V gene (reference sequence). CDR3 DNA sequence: TGTGCCAGTAGTTCCTCGACAGGGATGGAGACCCAGTACTTC. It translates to CASSSSTGMETQYF.

The CDR3 coding sequence is TGCGCCAGCAGCTTAGGACCACAGGGAGGCGGCTATGGCTACACCTTC. Protein sequence: CASSLGPQGGGYGYTF. V usage is TRBV5-1 and J usage is TRBJ1-2, with a tentative D call TRBD1 (6 bases). The CDR3 extends over 16 amino acids. V was clipped by 2 bases and J by 4 bases, with 18 bases between them. Germline lookup yields CDR1 SGHRS and CDR2 YFSETQ.

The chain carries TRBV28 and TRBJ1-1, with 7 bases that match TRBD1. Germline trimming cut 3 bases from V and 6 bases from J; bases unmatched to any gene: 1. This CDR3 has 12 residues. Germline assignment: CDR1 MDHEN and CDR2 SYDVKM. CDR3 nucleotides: TGTGCCAGCAGTTTGGGGACAGCTGAAGCTTTCTTT. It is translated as CASSLGTAEAFF.

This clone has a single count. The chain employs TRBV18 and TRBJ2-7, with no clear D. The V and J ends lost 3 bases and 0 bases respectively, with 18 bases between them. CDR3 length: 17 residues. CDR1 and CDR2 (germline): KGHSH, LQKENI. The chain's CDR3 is CASSPSPSGLGSYEQYF. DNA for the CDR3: TGTGCCAGCTCACCCTCCCCGTCCGGTTTGGGCTCCTACGAGCAGTACTTC. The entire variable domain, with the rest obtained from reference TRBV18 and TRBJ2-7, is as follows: NAGVMQNPRHLVRRRGQEARLRCSPMKGHSHVYWYRQLPEEGLKFMVYLQKENIIDESGMPKERFSAEFPKEGPSILRIQQVVRGDSAAYFCASSPSPSGLGSYEQYFGPGTRLTVT.

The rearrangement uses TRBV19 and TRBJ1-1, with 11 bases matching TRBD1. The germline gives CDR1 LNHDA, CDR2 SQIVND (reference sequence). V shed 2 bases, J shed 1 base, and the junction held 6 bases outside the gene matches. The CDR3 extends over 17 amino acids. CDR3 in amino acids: CASSIYAGTGGNTEAFF. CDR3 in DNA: TGTGCCAGTAGTATATATGCAGGGACAGGGGGGAACACTGAAGCTTTCTTT.

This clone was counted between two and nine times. Here the CDR3 DNA reads TGTGCCATCAGTTCTTCTAGCGCGGGAGTACGAGGCGAGCAGTACTTC. It specifies CAISSSSAGVRGEQYF. The gene calls are TRBV10-3 and TRBJ2-7; 7 bases fit TRBD2. The CDR3 extends over 16 amino acids. Losses at the gene ends were 5 bases for V and 6 bases for J; bases not matched to a gene: 16. Germline lookup yields CDR1 ENHRY and CDR2 SYGVKD.

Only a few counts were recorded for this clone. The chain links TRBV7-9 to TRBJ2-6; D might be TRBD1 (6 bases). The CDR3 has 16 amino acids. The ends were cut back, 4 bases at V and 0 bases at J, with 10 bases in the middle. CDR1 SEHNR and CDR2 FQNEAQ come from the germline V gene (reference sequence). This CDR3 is CASSWLQGSGANVLTF. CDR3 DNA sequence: TGTGCCAGCAGCTGGTTACAGGGCTCTGGGGCCAACGTCCTGACTTTC.

The CDR3 coding sequence is TGTGCCAGCAGTTCTAGGGGGTACGAGCAGTACTTC. This sequence encodes CASSSRGYEQYF. The V and J genes are TRBV27 and TRBJ2-7, with a weak D call TRBD1 (6 bases). Germline CDR1 reads MNHEY; CDR2 reads SMNVEV (reference sequence). Trimming pared 4 bases from V and 4 bases from J, leaving 8 bases between. The CDR3 covers 12 residues.

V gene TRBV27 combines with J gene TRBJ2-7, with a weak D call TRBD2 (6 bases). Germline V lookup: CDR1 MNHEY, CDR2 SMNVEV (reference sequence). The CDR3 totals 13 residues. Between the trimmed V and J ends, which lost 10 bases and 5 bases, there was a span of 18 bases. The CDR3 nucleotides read TGTGCCACCTCCTTGCGGGGCGTCCACGAGCAGTACTTC. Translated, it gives CATSLRGVHEQYF.

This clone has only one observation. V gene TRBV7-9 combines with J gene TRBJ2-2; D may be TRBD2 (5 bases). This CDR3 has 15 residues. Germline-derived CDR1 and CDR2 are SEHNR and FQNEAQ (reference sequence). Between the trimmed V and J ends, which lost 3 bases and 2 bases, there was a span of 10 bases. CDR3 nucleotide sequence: TGTGCCAGCAGCTTCCAGCGGTCAAACACCGGGGAGCTGTTTTTT. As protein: CASSFQRSNTGELFF.

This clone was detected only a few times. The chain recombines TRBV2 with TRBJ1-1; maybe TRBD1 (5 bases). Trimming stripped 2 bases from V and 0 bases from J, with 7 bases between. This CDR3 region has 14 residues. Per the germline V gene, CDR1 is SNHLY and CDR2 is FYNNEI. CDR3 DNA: TGTGCCAGCAGTGAATTAGGGGTGAACACTGAAGCTTTCTTT. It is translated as CASSELGVNTEAFF.

CDR3 in DNA: TGTGCCAGCAGTAAAGCCGAAAATGAGCAGTTCTTC. Translation gives CASSKAENEQFF. This sequence joins TRBV6-5 and TRBJ2-1; no definite D call. The CDR3 runs to 12 residues. V was clipped by 5 bases and J by 7 bases, with 9 bases between them. CDR1 MNHEY and CDR2 SVGAGI come from the germline V gene.

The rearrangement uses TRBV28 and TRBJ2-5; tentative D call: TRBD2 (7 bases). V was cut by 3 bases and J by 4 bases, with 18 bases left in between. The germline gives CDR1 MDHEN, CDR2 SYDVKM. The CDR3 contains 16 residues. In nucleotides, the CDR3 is TGTGCCAGCAGTTTTCAGATACAGGGCGGGGGAGAGACCCAGTACTTC. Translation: CASSFQIQGGGETQYF.

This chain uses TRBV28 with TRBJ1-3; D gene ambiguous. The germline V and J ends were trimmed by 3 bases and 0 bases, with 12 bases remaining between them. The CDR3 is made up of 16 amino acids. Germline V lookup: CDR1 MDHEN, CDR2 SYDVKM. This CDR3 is CASSFRAADSGNTIYF. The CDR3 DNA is TGTGCCAGCAGTTTTAGAGCCGCCGACTCTGGAAACACCATATATTTT.